Sequencing of this T cell receptor (beta chain) was carried out in a study of blood T cells in healthy people across ages. Overall study: Template-switching capture recovered about one barcoded beta molecule per two T cells.

Overall study findings and caveats: Observed TCR beta diversity per million T cells went down as age went up. This fall followed a roughly linear course with age.

A J-beta primer mix and a sample-barcoded 5' primer were used in a second PCR of about 7 to 11 cycles. TCRdb reanalysed the 5' RACE reads using MiXCR and keeps one entry per CDR3 protein. The repertoire has 1 million or so distinct CDR3 sequences, about 25% of them found once; the top ten carry approximately 0.71%. This clonotype was found a few times. Its specificity is not known. Trimming took 4 bases from V and 0 from J; bases not matched to a gene: 10. The CDR3 loop spans 16 amino acids. The V gene's germline CDR1 is DFQATT and CDR2 SNEGSKA (reference sequence). These same data were also listed under a study on T cells of mothers and their children. In that study: A few healthy Caucasian mothers gave samples, and so did their six children.

The sequenced sample consisted of blood. The receptor's source is a girl aged 2-10 years in good health. The chain joins TRBV20-1 to TRBJ2-3; 7 bases are shared with TRBD1. CDR3 sequence: CSATPKGAGSTDTQYF. CDR3 bases: TGCAGTGCTACTCCGAAGGGGGCAGGGAGCACAGATACGCAGTATTTT.